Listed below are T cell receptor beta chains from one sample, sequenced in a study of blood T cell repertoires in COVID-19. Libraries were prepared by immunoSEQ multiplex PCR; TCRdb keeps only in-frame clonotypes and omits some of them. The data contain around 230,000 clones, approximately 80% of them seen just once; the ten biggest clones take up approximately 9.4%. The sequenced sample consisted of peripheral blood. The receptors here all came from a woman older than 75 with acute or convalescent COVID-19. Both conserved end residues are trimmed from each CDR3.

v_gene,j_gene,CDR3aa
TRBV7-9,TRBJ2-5,ASSAYHETQY
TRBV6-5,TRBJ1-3,ASSRGLSSGNTIY
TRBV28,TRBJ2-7,ASTPQGASTYEQY
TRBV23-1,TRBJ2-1,ASRPTQGRFEQF
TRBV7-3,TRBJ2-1,ASSLRRRGAGVDEQF
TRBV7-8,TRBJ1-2,ASSDRDRVSYGYT
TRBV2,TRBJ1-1,ASRLDRAGNTEAF
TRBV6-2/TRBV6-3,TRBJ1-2,ASSEDRNNYGYT
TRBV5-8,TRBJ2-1,ASNTPEGLSYNEQF
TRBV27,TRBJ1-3,ASSPNLPRSGTIY
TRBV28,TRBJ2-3,ASSFGAGTQY
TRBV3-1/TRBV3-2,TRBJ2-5,ASSQDSGRGTQY
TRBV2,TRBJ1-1,ASRKDRGRMNTEAF
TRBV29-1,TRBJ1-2,SVGTVYGYT
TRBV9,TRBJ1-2,ASSGRQGATAYGYT
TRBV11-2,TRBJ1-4,ASSLGLGQDNEKLF
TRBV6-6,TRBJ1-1,ASSPDRVREAF
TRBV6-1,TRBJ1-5,ASSETGGNNQPQH
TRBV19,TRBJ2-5,ASSFSGQETQY
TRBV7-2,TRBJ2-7,ASSLGPSGATYEQY
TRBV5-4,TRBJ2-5,ASSPGTGLQETQY
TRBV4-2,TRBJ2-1,ASSPDRGRMNEQF
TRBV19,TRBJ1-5,ASSIVDTNQPQH
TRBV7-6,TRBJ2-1,ASSLAPTGVSYNEQF
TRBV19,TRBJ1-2,ASSSPGQDVGYT
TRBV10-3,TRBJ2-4,AISPGAITKNIQY
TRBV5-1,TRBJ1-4,ASSLVAATNEKLF
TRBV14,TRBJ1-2,ASSQDLDYGYT
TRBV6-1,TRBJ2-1,ASSEQGDEQF
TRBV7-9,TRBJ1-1,ASSPSRTIKMNTEAF
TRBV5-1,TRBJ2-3,ASSGSSGGRSDTQY
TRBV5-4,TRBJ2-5,ASSLGGLGSETQY
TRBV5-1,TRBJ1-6,ASSLVSGQGNSPLH
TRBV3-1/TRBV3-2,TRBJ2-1,ASSQEGPLAGREQF
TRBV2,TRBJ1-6,ASSFQAGNSPLH
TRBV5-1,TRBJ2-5,ASSLGRTSGEIQETQY
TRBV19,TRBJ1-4,ASSRPSSATNEKLF
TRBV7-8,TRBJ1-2,ASRLEPANYGYT
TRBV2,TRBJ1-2,ASSTQGNYGYT
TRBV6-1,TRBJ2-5,ASSELPEGTQY
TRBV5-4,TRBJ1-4,ASSSVREPGEKLF
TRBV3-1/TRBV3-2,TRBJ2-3,ASSQIWGAGADTQY
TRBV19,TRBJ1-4,ASSSRDRGKLF
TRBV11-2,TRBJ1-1,ASSIRSGRNTEAF
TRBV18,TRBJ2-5,ASSPSGGPQETQY
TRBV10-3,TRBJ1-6,AISADRNSPLH
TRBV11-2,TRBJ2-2,ASSLFQARELF
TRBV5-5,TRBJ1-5,ASSSAGVNQPQH